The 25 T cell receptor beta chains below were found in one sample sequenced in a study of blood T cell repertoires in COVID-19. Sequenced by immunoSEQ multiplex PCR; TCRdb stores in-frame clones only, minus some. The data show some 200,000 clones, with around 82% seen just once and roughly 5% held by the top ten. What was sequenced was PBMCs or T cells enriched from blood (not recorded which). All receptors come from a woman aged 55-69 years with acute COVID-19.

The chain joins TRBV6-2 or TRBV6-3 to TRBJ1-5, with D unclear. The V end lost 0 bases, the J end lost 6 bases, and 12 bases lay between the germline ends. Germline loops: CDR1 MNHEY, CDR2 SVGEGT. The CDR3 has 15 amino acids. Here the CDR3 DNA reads TGTGCCAGCAGTTACTCGGGCGGAGGGTCTCAGCCCCAGCATTTT. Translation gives CASSYSGGGSQPQHF.

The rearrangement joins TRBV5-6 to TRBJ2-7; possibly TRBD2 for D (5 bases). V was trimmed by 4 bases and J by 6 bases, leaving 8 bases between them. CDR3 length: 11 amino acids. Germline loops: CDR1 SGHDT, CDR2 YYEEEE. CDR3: CASSVGSEQYV. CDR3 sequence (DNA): TGTGCCAGCAGCGTAGGGAGCGAGCAGTACGTC.

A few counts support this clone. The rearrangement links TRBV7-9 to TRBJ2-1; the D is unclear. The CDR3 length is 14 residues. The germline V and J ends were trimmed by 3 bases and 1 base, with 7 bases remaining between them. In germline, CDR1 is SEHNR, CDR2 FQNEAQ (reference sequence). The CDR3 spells CASSFDLSYNEQFF. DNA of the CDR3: TGTGCCAGCAGCTTCGATCTATCCTACAATGAGCAGTTCTTC.

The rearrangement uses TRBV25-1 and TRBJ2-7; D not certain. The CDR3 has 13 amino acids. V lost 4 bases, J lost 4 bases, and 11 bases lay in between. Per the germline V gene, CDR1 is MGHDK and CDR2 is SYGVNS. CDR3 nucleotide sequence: TGTGCCAGCAGTGGAGGCAACTTTTACGAGCAGTACTTC. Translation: CASSGGNFYEQYF.

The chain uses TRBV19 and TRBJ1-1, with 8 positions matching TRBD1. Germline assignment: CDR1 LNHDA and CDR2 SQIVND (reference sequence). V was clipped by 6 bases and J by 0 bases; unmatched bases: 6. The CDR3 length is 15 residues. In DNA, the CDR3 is TGTGCCAGTAGATACAGGGGGTTCATGAACACTGAAGCTTTCTTT. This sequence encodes CASRYRGFMNTEAFF.

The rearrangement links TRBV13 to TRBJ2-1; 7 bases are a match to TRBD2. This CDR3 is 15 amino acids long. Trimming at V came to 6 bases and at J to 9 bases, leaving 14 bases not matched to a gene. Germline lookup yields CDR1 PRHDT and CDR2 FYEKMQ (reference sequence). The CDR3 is CASSPGGLPLGEQFF. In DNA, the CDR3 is TGTGCCAGCAGTCCGGGGGGACTCCCGTTGGGTGAGCAGTTCTTC.

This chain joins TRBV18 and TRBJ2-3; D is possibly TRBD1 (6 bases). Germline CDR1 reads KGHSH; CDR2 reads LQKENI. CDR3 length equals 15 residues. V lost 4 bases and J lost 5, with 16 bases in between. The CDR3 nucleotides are TGTGCCAGCTCACTCAGGGGTCGGCGAGAAGATACGCAGTATTTT. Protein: CASSLRGRREDTQYF.

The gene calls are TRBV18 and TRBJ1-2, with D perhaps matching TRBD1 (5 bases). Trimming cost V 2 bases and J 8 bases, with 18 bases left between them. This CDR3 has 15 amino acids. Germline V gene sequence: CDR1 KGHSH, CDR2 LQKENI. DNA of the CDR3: TGTGCCAGCTCACCAAACCACAGGCGGTCCCACGGCTACACCTTC. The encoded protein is CASSPNHRRSHGYTF. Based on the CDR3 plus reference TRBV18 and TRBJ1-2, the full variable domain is NAGVMQNPRHLVRRRGQEARLRCSPMKGHSHVYWYRQLPEEGLKFMVYLQKENIIDESGMPKERFSAEFPKEGPSILRIQQVVRGDSAAYFCASSPNHRRSHGYTFGSGTRLTVV.

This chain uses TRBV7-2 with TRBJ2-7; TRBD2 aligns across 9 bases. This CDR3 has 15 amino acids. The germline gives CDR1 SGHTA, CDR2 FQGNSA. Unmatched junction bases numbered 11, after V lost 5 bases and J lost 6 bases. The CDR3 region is CASSQAGLANGEQYF. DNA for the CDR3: TGTGCCAGCAGCCAAGCGGGACTAGCTAATGGCGAGCAGTACTTC.

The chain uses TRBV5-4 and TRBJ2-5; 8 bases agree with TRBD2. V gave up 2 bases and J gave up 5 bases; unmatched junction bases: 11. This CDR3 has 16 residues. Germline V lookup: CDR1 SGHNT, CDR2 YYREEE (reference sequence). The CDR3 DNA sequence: TGTGCCAGCAGCTTTGACGGGGGGGCACGTGGGGAGACCCAGTACTTC. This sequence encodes CASSFDGGARGETQYF.

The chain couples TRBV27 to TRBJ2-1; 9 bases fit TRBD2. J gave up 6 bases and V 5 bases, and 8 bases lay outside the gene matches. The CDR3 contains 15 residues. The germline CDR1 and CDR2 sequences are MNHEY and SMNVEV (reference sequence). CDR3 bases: TGTGCCAGCAGTGCGACTAGCGGCCACGGCAATGAGCAGTTCTTC. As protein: CASSATSGHGNEQFF.

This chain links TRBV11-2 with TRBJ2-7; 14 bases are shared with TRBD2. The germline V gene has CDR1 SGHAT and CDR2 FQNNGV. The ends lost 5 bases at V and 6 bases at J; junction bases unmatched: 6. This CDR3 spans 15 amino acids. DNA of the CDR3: TGTGCCAGCAGCGCGGGACTAGCGGGAGTGGGCGAGCAGTACTTC. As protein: CASSAGLAGVGEQYF.

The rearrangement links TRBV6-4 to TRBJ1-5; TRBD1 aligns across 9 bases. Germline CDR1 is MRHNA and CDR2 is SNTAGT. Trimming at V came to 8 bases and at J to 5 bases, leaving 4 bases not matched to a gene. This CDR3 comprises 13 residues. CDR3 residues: CASATGGDQPQHF. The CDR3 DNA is TGTGCCAGCGCGACAGGGGGGGATCAGCCCCAGCATTTT.

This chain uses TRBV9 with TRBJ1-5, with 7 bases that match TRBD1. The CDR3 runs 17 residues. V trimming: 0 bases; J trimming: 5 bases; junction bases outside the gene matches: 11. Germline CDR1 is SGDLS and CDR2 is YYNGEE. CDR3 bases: TGTGCCAGCAGCGTAGGTGTTGGCAGGGGGGACGATCAGCCCCAGCATTTT. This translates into CASSVGVGRGDDQPQHF.

The CDR3 loop is CASSVGFTSTDTQYF. The CDR3 region has the DNA TGTGCCAGCAGCGTAGGTTTCACTAGCACAGATACGCAGTATTTT. The chain links TRBV9 to TRBJ2-3; the D is unclear. CDR1 is SGDLS and CDR2 is YYNGEE in the germline V gene. The CDR3 sequence is 15 residues long. V lost 0 bases and J lost 0, with 8 bases in between.

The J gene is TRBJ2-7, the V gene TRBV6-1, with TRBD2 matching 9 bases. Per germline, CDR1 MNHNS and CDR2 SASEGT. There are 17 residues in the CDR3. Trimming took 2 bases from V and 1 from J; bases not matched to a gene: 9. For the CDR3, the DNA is TGTGCCAGCAGTGAAAAAGCGGGGGGCTACTATTCCTACGAGCAGTACGTC. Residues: CASSEKAGGYYSYEQYV.

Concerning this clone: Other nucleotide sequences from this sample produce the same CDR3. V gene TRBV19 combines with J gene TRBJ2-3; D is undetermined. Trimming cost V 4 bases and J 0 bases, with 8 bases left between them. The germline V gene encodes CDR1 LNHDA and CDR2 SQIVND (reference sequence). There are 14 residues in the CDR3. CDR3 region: CASSTGVSTDTQYF. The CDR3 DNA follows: TGTGCCAGTAGTACCGGTGTTAGCACAGATACGCAGTATTTT. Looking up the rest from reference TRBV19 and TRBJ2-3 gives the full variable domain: DGGITQSPKYLFRKEGQNVTLSCEQNLNHDAMYWYRQDPGQGLRLIYYSQIVNDFQKGDIAEGYSVSREKKESFPLTVTSAQKNPTAFYLCASSTGVSTDTQYFGPGTRLTVL.

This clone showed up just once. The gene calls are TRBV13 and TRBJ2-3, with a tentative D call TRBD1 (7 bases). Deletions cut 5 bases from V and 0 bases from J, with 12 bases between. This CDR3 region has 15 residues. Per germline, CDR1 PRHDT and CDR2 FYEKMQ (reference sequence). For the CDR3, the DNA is TGTGCCAGCAGCGGGCGGGACAGCAGCACAGATACGCAGTATTTT. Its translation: CASSGRDSSTDTQYF.

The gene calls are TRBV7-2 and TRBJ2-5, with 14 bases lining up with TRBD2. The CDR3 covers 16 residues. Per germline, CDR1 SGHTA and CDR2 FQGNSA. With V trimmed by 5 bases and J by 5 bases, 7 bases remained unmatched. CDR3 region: CASSRGTSGGGETQYF. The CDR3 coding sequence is TGTGCCAGCAGCAGAGGGACTAGCGGGGGCGGGGAGACCCAGTACTTC.

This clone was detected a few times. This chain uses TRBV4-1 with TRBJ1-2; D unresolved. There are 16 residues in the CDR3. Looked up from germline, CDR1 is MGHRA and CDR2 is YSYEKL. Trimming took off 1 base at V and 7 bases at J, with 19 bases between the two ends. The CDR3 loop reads CASSQVGRELISGYTF. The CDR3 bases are TGCGCCAGCAGCCAAGTTGGGAGGGAGTTGATTTCTGGCTACACCTTC.

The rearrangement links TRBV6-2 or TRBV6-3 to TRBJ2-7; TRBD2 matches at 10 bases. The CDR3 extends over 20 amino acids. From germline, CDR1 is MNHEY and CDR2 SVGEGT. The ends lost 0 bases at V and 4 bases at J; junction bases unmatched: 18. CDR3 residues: CASSYSRTGGAGGPWYEQYF. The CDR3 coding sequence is TGTGCCAGCAGTTACTCCCGGACGGGAGGAGCGGGAGGGCCTTGGTACGAGCAGTACTTC.

The CDR3: CASSWSRGAEAFF. Written as DNA, the CDR3 is TGTGCCAGCAGTTGGTCTCGGGGGGCTGAAGCTTTCTTT. The chain uses TRBV27 and TRBJ1-1; weak D call: TRBD1 (5 bases). CDR3 length: 13 residues. V was clipped by 4 bases and J by 6 bases, with 12 bases between them. Germline values: CDR1 MNHEY, CDR2 SMNVEV (reference sequence).

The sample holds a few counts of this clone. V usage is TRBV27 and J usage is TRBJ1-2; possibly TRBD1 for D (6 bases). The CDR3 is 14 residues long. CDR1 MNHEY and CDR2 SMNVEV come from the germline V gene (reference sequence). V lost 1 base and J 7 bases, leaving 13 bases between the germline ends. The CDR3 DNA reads TGTGCCAGCAGTTTATTGGGGGCGCAAGGTGGCTACACCTTC. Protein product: CASSLLGAQGGYTF.

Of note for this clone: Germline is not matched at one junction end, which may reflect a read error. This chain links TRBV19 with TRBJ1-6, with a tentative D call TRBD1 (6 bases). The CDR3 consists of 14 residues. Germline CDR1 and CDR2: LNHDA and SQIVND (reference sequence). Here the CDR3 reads CASSTGSLGSPLHF. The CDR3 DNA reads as TGTGCCAGCAGTACAGGGTCGCTGGGTTCACCCCTCCACTTT.

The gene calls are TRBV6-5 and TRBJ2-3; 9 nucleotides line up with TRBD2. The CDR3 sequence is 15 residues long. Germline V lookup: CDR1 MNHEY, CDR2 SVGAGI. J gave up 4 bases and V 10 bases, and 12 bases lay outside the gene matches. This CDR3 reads CATRLSSGSSDTQYF. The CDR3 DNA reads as TGTGCCACCCGCCTGAGTAGCGGGAGCTCAGATACGCAGTATTTT.